What follows are 5 T cell receptor beta chains derived from one specimen sequenced in a study of blood T cell repertoires in COVID-19. Sequencing was performed with immunoSEQ multiplex PCR; in TCRdb, only in-frame clones are kept and a portion is missing. The sample lists over 10,000 clones, approximately 91% occurring once. Sequencing used peripheral blood. The receptors were sampled from a human donor in a cohort sampled during active COVID-19.

The J gene is TRBJ2-1, the V gene TRBV19, with 10 positions matching TRBD1. Germline CDR1 LNHDA, CDR2 SQIVND (reference sequence). With V trimmed by 4 bases and J by 4 bases, 4 bases remained unmatched. This CDR3 is 15 amino acids long. The CDR3 protein is CASSTGQGGYNEQFF. The CDR3 nucleotides read TGTGCCAGTAGTACCGGACAGGGGGGGTACAATGAGCAGTTCTTC.

This clone was observed once. This chain links TRBV5-4 with TRBJ1-2; unclear D gene. Trimming took 3 bases from V and 3 from J, leaving 12 bases between them. CDR3 length: 14 residues. Germline assignment: CDR1 SGHNT and CDR2 YYREEE (reference sequence). CDR3 nucleotides: TGTGCCAGCAGCTCGCGACGTCAGGACTATGGCTACACCTTC. This translates into CASSSRRQDYGYTF. The variable domain in full, with the rest retrieved from reference TRBV5-4 and TRBJ1-2, is ETGVTQSPTHLIKTRGQQVTLRCSSQSGHNTVSWYQQALGQGPQFIFQYYREEENGRGNFPPRFSGLQFPNYSSELNVNALELDDSALYLCASSSRRQDYGYTFGSGTRLTVV.

The chain is built from TRBV28 and TRBJ2-7; 7 bases match TRBD1. CDR1 and CDR2 from the germline V gene are MDHEN and SYDVKM. The CDR3 loop spans 13 amino acids. V gave up 4 bases and J gave up 3 bases; unmatched junction bases: 3. CDR3 nucleotide sequence: TGTGCCAGCAGTTCCGGACAGGACTACGAGCAGTACTTC. Its translation is CASSSGQDYEQYF.

The genes are TRBV6-1 and TRBJ1-1; D perhaps matches TRBD1 (5 bases). V lost 2 bases to trimming and J lost 4 bases, with 11 bases between them. Germline CDR1 reads MNHNS; CDR2 reads SASEGT. The CDR3 covers 14 residues. DNA for the CDR3: TGTGCCAGCAGTGAACTTCAGGGTAGCACTGAAGCTTTCTTT. Translated, it gives CASSELQGSTEAFF.

The chain has TRBV7-2 and TRBJ2-1; no clear D gene. CDR1 and CDR2 from the germline V gene are SGHTA and FQGNSA. V shed 1 base and J shed 3 bases, with 13 bases lying between them. The CDR3 runs to 16 residues. Written as DNA, the CDR3 is TGTGCCAGCAGCTTAGTTGAGTTTACAGACTACAATGAGCAGTTCTTC. Its translation is CASSLVEFTDYNEQFF.